The T cell receptor beta chain described here comes from a study of naive and memory T cell subsets. The beta constant-region primer was an equimolar mix of two oligonucleotides covering TRBC1 and TRBC2. TCRdb reprocessed the UMI-ligation and nested PCR reads via MiXCR and lists one record per CDR3 protein. The repertoire includes about 4,600 distinct CDR3 sequences, approximately 7.6% of them detected once, and approximately 80% sits in the top ten. A word on this clonotype: The antigen is unknown.

CD4+ T cell IFNgamma after overnight CMV lysate exposure gave donor CMV status. Cells stained for CD3, CD4, CD8, CD45RA and CD27 were sorted into four subsets. Findings and limits, study-wide: Over 90% of naive TCR sequences appeared only once, unlike memory subsets. In CD4 and CD8 cells, diversity dropped from naive through EMRA.

V lost 4 bases, J lost 7 bases, and 6 bases stayed unmatched. Germline loops: CDR1 MNHNS, CDR2 SASEGT. CDR3 length equals 14 residues. The sequence was collected from a human donor in good health. The sample consisted of CD4+ TEMRA cells from blood. Subset described: effector memory re-expressing CD45RA, CD45RA+ CD27-. The chain joins TRBV6-1 to TRBJ1-5; the match to TRBD1 covers 8 bases. The DNA of the CDR3 is TGTGCCAGCAGTGTCGTACAGGGGGGCCAGCCCCAGCATTTT. This translates into CASSVVQGGQPQHF.